The sequence of this T cell receptor beta chain was determined in a study of cytomegalovirus exposure and HLA in healthy donors. Across the study: Membership in the Caucasian-associated ancestry cluster was found for 81% of a few hundred genotyped donors. Findings of the study overall: Researchers counted around 180 TCR beta chains as cytomegalovirus-associated.

60 Vbeta and 13 Jbeta primers were used in PCR. Original analysis: Later work found 80 million to 85 million unique TCR beta chains, with about 10 million shared. The assay was immunoSEQ multiplex PCR, and TCRdb's table has in-frame clones only and misses some. That table is the source of V, J and clone size, and D and trimming were worked out from the DNA. Of around 140,000 clones detected, about 77% appear once; the ten largest clones hold approximately 4%. In regard to this clone: Its antigen is unknown.

Sequencing was performed on PBMCs. The sequence came from a male donor in good health and CMV-seronegative.

CDR3 DNA: TGCGCCAGCAGCCGAGACAGAACTTTTGATGGCTACACCTTC. This gives the protein CASSRDRTFDGYTF. This chain joins TRBV5-1 and TRBJ1-2, with D tentatively TRBD1 (5 bases). V gave up 4 bases and J gave up 6 bases, with 16 bases separating them. CDR1 and CDR2 (germline): SGHRS, YFSETQ. The CDR3 is 14 residues long. Complete variable domain (other parts from reference TRBV5-1 and TRBJ1-2): KAGVTQTPRYLIKTRGQQVTLSCSPISGHRSVSWYQQTPGQGLQFLFEYFSETQRNKGNFPGRFSGRQFSNSRSEMNVSTLELGDSALYLCASSRDRTFDGYTFGSGTRLTVV.